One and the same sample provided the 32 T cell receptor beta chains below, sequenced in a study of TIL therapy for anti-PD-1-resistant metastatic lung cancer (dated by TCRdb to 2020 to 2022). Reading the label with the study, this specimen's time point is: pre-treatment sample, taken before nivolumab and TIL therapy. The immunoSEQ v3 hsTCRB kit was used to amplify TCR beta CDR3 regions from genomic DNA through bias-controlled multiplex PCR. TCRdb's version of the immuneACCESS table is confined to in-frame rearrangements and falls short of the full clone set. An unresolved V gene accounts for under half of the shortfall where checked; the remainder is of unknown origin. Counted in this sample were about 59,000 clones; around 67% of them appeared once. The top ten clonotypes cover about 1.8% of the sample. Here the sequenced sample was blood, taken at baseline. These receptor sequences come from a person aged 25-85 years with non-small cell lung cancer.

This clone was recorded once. The CDR3 protein is CASSVGKGTSGTYEQYF. CDR3 coding DNA: TGTGCCAGCAGCGTTGGGAAAGGGACTAGCGGGACCTACGAGCAGTACTTC. This chain links TRBV9 with TRBJ2-5, with TRBD2 identical over 13 bases. The J call is uncertain, as TRBJ2-7 better fits the DNA end. The CDR3 extends over 17 amino acids. CDR1 SGDLS and CDR2 YYNGEE come from the germline V gene.

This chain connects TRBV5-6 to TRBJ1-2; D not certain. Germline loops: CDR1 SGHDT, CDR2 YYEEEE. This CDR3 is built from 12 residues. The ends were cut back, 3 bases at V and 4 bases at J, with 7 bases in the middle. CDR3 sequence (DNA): TGTGCCAGCAGCTCTCCGACCTATGGCTACACCTTC. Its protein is CASSSPTYGYTF.

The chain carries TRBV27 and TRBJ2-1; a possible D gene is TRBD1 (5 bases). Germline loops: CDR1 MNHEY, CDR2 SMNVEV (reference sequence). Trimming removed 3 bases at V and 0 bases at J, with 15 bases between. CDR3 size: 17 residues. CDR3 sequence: CASSLGQSKSSYNEQFF. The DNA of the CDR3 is TGTGCCAGCAGTTTGGGGCAGAGTAAGAGCTCCTACAATGAGCAGTTCTTC.

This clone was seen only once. In nucleotides, the CDR3 is TGTGCCAGCAGCTTACAGACGACAGGGGGCGAAAAACTGTTTTTT. This gives the protein CASSLQTTGGEKLFF. This chain connects TRBV7-8 to TRBJ1-4; 10 positions agree with TRBD1. V was clipped by 2 bases and J by 8 bases; unmatched bases: 5. The CDR3 is made up of 15 amino acids. Germline-derived CDR1 and CDR2 are SGHVS and FQNEAQ.

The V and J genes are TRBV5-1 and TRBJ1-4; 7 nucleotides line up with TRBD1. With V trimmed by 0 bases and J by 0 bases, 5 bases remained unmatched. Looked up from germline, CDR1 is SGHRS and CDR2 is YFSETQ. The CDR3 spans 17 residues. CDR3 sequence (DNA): TGCGCCAGCAGCTTGGTCGGCAGGGGGGCAACTAATGAAAAACTGTTTTTT. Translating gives CASSLVGRGATNEKLFF.

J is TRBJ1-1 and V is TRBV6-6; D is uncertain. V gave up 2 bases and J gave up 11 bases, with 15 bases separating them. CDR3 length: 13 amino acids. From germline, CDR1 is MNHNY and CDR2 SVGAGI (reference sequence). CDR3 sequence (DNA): TGTGCCAGCAGTTACGCCGAGCCTATGCTGGCTTTCTTT. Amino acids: CASSYAEPMLAFF.

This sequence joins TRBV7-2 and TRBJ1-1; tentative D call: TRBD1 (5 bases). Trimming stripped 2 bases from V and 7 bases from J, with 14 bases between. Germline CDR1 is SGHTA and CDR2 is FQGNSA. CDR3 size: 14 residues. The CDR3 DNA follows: TGTGCCAGCAGCTTATACTCAGGGACGAATGAAGCTTTCTTT. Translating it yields CASSLYSGTNEAFF.

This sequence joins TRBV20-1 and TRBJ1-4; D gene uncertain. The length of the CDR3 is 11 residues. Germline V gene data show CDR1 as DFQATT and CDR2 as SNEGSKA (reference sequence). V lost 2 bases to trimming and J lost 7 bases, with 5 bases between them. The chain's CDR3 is CSARYFEKLFF. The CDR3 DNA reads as TGCAGTGCTAGATATTTTGAAAAACTGTTTTTT.

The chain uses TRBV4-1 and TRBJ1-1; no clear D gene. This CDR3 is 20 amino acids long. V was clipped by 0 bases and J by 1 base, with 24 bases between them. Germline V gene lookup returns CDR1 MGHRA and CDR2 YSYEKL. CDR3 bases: TGCGCCAGCAGCCAAGATACGTTCGGACGGATGATCCTCTGGAACACTGAAGCTTTCTTT. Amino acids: CASSQDTFGRMILWNTEAFF.

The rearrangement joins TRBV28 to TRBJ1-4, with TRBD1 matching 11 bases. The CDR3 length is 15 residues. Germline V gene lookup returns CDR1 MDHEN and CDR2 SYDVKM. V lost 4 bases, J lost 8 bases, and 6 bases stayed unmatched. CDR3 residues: CASSSGQGAREKLFF. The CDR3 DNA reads TGTGCCAGCAGTTCCGGACAGGGGGCGCGAGAAAAACTGTTTTTT.

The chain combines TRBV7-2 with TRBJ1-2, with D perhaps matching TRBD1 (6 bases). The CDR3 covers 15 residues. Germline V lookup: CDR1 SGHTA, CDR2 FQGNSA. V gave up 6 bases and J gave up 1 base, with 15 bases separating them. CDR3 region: CASSQVTGVNYGYTF. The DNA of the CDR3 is TGTGCCAGCAGTCAAGTGACAGGAGTTAACTATGGCTACACCTTC.

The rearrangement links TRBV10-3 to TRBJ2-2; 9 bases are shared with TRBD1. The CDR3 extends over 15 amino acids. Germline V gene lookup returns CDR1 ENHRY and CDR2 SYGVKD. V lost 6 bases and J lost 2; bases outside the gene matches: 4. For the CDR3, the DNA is TGTGCCATCAGCCCGGGACAGGGAAACACCGGGGAGCTGTTTTTT. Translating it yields CAISPGQGNTGELFF.

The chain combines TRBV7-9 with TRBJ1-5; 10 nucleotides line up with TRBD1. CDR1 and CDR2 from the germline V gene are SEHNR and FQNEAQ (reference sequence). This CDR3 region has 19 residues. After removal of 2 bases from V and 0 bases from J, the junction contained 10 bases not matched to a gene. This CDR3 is CASSLRGTGEAYSNQPQHF. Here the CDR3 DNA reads TGTGCCAGCAGCTTAAGAGGGACAGGGGAAGCATATAGCAATCAGCCCCAGCATTTT.

For the CDR3, the DNA is TGTGCCAGTAACTTTCGCCCTAGCGGGAGGGCCGGGTCCTACAATGAGCAGTTCTTC. It yields the protein CASNFRPSGRAGSYNEQFF. The J gene is TRBJ2-1, the V gene TRBV19; 12 positions match TRBD2. The CDR3 has 19 amino acids. V gave up 7 bases and J gave up 1 base; unmatched junction bases: 14. Germline assignment: CDR1 LNHDA and CDR2 SQIVND (reference sequence).

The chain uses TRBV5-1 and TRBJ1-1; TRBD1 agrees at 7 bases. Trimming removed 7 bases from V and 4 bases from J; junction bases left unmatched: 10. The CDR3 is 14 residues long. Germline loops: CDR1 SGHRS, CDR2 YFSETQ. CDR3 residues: CASGGDREGTEAFF. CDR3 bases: TGCGCCAGCGGGGGTGACAGGGAGGGCACTGAAGCTTTCTTT. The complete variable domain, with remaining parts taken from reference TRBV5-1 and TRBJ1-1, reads KAGVTQTPRYLIKTRGQQVTLSCSPISGHRSVSWYQQTPGQGLQFLFEYFSETQRNKGNFPGRFSGRQFSNSRSEMNVSTLELGDSALYLCASGGDREGTEAFFGQGTRLTVV.

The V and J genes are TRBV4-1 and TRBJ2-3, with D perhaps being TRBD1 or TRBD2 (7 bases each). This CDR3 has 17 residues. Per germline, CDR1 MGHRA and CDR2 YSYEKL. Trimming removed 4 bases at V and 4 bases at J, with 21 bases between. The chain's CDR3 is CASSRAPPGGVPDTQYF. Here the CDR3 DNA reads TGCGCCAGCAGCCGAGCCCCGCCAGGGGGGGTTCCAGATACGCAGTATTTT.

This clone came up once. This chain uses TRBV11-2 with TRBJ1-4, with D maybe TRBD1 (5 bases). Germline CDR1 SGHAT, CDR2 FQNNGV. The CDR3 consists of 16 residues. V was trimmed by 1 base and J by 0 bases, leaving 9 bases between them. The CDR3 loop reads CASSLVGGTTNEKLFF. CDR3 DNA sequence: TGTGCCAGCAGCTTAGTGGGGGGGACAACTAATGAAAAACTGTTTTTT.

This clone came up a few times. In nucleotides, the CDR3 is TGTGCCAGCAGACGGGGGGGCCTAGGTGAGCAGTACTTC. The encoded protein is CASRRGGLGEQYF. This chain connects TRBV11-2 to TRBJ2-7; 8 bases line up with TRBD2. This CDR3 region has 13 residues. V dropped 6 bases and J dropped 7; count of bases not matched to a gene: 8. The germline V gene encodes CDR1 SGHAT and CDR2 FQNNGV.

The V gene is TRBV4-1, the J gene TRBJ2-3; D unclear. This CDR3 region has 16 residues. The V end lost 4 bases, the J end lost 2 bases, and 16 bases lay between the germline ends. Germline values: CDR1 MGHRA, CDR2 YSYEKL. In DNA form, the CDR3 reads TGCGCCAGCAGCCGCTTGGACCTTCCTCCCACAGATACGCAGTATTTT. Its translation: CASSRLDLPPTDTQYF.

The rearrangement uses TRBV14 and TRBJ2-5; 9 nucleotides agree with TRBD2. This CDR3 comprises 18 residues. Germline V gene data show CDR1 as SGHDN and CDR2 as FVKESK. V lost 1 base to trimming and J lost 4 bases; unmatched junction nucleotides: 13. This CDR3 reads CASSQVFDSGGQSETQYF. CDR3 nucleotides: TGTGCCAGCAGCCAAGTCTTCGATAGCGGGGGCCAGTCAGAGACCCAGTACTTC.

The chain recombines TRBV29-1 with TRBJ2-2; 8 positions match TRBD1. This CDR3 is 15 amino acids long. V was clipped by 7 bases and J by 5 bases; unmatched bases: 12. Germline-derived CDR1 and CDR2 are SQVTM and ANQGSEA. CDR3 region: CSAKGQAVGTGELFF. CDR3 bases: TGCAGCGCTAAGGGACAGGCCGTTGGTACCGGGGAGCTGTTTTTT.

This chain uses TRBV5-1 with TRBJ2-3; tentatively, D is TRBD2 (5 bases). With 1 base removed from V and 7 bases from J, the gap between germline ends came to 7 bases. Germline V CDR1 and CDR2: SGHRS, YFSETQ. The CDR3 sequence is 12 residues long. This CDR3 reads CASSLPGYTQYF. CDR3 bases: TGCGCCAGCAGCTTGCCGGGGTATACGCAGTATTTT.

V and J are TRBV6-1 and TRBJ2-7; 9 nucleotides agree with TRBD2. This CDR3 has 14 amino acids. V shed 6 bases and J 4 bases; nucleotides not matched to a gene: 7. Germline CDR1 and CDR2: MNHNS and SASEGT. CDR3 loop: CASRMTSGQYEQYF. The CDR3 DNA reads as TGTGCCAGCAGGATGACTAGCGGACAATACGAGCAGTACTTC.

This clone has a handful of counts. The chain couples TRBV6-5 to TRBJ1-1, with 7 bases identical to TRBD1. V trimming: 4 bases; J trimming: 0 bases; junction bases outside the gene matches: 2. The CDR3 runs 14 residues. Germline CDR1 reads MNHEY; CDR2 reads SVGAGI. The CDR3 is CASSWGQLNTEAFF. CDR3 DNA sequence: TGTGCCAGCAGTTGGGGACAGTTGAACACTGAAGCTTTCTTT.

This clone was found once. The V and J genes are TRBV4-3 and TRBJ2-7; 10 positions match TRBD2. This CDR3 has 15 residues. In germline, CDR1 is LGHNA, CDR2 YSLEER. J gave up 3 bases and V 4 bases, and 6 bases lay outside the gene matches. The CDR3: CASSPGTSALYEQYF. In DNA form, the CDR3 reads TGCGCCAGCAGCCCGGGGACTAGCGCACTCTACGAGCAGTACTTC.

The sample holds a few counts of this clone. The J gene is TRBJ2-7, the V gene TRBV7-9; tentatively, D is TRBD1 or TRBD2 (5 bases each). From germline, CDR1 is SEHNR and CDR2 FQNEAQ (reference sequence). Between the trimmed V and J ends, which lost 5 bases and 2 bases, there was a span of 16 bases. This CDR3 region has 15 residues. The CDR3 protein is CASSEPGRSTYEQYF. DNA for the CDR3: TGTGCCAGCAGCGAGCCGGGACGGAGCACCTACGAGCAGTACTTC.

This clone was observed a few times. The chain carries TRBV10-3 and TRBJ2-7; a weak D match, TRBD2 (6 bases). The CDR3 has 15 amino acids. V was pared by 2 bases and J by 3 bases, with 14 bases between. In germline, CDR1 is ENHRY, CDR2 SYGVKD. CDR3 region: CAISEGGRESYEQYF. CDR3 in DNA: TGTGCCATCAGTGAGGGCGGGCGGGAAAGCTACGAGCAGTACTTC.

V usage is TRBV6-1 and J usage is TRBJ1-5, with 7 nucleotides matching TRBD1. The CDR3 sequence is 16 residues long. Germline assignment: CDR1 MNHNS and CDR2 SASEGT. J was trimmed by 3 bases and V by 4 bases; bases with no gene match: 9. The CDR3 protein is CASSGPFRGVNQPQHF. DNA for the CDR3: TGTGCCAGCAGTGGCCCGTTCAGGGGGGTCAATCAGCCCCAGCATTTT.

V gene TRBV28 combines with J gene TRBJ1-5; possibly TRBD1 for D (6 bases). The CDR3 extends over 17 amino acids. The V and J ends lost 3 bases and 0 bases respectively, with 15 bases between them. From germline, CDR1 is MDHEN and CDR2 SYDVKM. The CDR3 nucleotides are TGTGCCAGCAGTTTTCCGAAGGGGGTCTATAGCAATCAGCCCCAGCATTTT. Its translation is CASSFPKGVYSNQPQHF.

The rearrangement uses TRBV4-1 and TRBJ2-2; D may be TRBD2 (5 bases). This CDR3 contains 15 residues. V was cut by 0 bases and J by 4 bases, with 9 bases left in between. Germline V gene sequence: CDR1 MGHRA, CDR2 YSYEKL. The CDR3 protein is CASSQEERSTGELFF. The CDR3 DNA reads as TGCGCCAGCAGCCAAGAGGAGCGGAGCACCGGGGAGCTGTTTTTT.

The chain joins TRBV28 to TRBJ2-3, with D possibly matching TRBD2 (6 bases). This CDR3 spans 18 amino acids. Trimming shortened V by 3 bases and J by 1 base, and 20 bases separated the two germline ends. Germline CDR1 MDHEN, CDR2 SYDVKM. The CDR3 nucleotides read TGTGCCAGCAGTTTTTTATATGAGGAGGGAGACGGCACAGATACGCAGTATTTT. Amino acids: CASSFLYEEGDGTDTQYF. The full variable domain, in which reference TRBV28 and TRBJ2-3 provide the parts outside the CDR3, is DVKVTQSSRYLVKRTGEKVFLECVQDMDHENMFWYRQDPGLGLRLIYFSYDVKMKEKGDIPEGYSVSREKKERFSLILESASTNQTSMYLCASSFLYEEGDGTDTQYFGPGTRLTVL.

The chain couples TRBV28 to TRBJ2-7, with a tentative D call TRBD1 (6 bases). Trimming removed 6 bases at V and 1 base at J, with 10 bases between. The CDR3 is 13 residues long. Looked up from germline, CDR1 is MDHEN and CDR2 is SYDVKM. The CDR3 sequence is CASRHRVSYEQYF. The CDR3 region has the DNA TGTGCCAGCAGACACAGGGTTTCCTACGAGCAGTACTTC.